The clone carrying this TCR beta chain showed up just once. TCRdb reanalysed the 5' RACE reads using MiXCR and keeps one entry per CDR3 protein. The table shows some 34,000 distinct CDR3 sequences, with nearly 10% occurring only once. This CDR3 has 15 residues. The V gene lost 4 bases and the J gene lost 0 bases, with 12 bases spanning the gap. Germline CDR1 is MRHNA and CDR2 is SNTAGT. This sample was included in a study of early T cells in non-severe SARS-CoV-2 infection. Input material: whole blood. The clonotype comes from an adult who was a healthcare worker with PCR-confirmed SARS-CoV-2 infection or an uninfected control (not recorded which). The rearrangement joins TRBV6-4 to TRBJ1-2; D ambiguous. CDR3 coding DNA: TGTGCCAGCAGTGCGGACGGAAATTCTAACTATGGCTACACCTTC. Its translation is CASSADGNSNYGYTF.